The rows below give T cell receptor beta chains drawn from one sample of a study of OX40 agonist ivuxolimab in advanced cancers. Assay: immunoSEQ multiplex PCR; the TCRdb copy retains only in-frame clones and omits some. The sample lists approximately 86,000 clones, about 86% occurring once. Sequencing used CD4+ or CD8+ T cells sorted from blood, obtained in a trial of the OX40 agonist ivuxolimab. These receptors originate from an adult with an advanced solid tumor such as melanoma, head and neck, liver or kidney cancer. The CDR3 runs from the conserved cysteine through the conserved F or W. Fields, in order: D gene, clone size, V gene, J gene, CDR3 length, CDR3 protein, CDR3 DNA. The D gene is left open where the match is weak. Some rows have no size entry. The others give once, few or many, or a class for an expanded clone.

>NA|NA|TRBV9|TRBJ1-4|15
CASSSQAGGLEKLFF
TGTGCCAGCAGCTCCCAGGCGGGGGGGCTCGAAAAACTGTTTTTT
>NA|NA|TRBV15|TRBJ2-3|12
CATSSIGRAQYF
TGTGCCACCAGCAGTATCGGTCGCGCGCAGTATTTT
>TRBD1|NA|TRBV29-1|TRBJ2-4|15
CSVGLVQGAQNIQYF
TGCAGCGTTGGTTTGGTACAGGGGGCGCAAAACATTCAGTACTTC
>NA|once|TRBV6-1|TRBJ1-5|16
CASSEGVTVYFQPQHF
TGTGCCAGCAGTGAAGGCGTGACAGTGTATTTTCAGCCCCAGCATTTT
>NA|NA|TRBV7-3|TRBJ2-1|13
CASSPSRRDEQFF
TGTGCCAGCAGCCCTTCGCGAAGGGATGAGCAGTTCTTC
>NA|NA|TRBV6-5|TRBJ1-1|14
CASSQFGGNTEAFF
TGTGCCAGCAGCCAGTTCGGTGGGAACACTGAAGCTTTCTTT
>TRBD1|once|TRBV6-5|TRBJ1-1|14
CASTIWLGQGEAFF
TGTGCCAGCACCATCTGGTTGGGACAGGGTGAAGCTTTCTTT
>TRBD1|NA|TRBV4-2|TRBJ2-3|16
CASSPMGQGVTDTQYF
TGTGCCAGCAGCCCGATGGGACAGGGGGTCACAGATACGCAGTATTTT
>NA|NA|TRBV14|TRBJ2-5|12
CASSQDGPTQYF
TGTGCCAGCAGCCAAGATGGTCCGACCCAGTACTTC
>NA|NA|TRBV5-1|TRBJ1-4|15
CASSFGDATNEKLFF
TGCGCCAGCAGCTTTGGAGATGCAACTAATGAAAAACTGTTTTTT
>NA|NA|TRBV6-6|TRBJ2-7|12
CASSYSEYEQYF
TGTGCCAGCAGTTACTCCGAATACGAGCAGTACTTC
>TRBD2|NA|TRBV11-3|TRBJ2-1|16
CASSPNSGRARDEQFF
TGTGCCAGCAGCCCGAACAGCGGGAGGGCCCGAGATGAGCAGTTCTTC
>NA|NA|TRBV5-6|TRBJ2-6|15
CASSFLSTGANVLTF
TGTGCCAGCAGCTTTCTCTCCACTGGGGCCAACGTCCTGACTTTC
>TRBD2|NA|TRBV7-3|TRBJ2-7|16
CASSLGVSGRAYEQYF
TGTGCCAGCAGCTTAGGGGTTAGCGGGAGGGCCTATGAGCAGTACTTC
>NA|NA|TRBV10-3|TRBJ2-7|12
CAISGLTYEQYF
TGTGCCATCAGTGGGTTGACCTACGAGCAGTACTTC
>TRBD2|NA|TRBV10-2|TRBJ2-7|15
CASISGLAGGGEQYF
TGCGCCAGCATCTCCGGGCTAGCGGGAGGTGGTGAGCAGTACTTC
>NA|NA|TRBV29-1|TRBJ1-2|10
CSVGEYGYTF
TGCAGCGTAGGGGAGTATGGCTACACCTTC
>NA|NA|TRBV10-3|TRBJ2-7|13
CAISEGGRNEQYF
TGTGCCATCAGTGAGGGGGGACGGAACGAGCAGTACTTC
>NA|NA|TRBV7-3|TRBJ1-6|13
CASGVSRNSPLHF
TGTGCCAGCGGGGTCTCCCGTAATTCACCCCTCCACTTT
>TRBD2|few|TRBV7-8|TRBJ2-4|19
CASSPLRVAGAGTKNIQYF
TGTGCCAGCAGCCCCCTGCGGGTAGCGGGAGCGGGAACCAAAAACATTCAGTACTTC
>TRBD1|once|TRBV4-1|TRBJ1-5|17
CASSQDAGTGRGQPQHF
TGCGCCAGCAGCCAAGATGCAGGGACAGGGCGTGGTCAGCCCCAGCATTTT
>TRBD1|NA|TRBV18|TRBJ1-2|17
CASSGPMSGTGLYGYTF
TGTGCCAGCTCCGGGCCTATGAGTGGGACAGGGCTTTATGGCTACACCTTC
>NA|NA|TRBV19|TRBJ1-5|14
CASSPDVGNQPQHF
TGTGCCAGTAGCCCCGATGTGGGCAATCAGCCCCAGCATTTT
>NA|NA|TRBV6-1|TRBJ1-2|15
CASRSGTATYYGYTF
TGTGCCAGCAGGTCCGGGACGGCAACTTATTATGGCTACACCTTC
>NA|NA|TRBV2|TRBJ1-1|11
CARQGNTEAFF
TGTGCCAGACAGGGGAACACTGAAGCTTTCTTT
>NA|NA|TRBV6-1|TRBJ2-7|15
CASSAQGGGGSEQYF
TGTGCCAGCAGTGCCCAGGGGGGGGGAGGATCCGAGCAGTACTTC
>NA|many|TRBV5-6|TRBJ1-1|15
CASSLLGRGDTEAFF
TGTGCCAGCAGCTTATTGGGGCGGGGTGACACTGAAGCTTTCTTT
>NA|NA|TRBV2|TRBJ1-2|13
CASPGMGNYGYTF
TGTGCCAGCCCGGGGATGGGGAACTATGGCTACACCTTC
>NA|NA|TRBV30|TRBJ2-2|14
CAWSLRWNTGELFF
TGTGCCTGGAGTCTTCGGTGGAACACCGGGGAGCTGTTTTTT
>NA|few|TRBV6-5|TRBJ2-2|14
CASSYNEAGGELFF
TGTGCCAGCAGTTACAACGAGGCAGGCGGGGAGCTGTTTTTT
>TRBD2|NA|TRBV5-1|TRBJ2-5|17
CASSAGLAGGGVETQYF
TGCGCCAGCAGCGCGGGACTAGCGGGAGGAGGGGTTGAGACCCAGTACTTC
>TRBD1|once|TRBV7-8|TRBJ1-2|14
CASSFLDRGYGYTF
TGTGCCAGCAGCTTCTTGGACAGGGGCTATGGCTACACCTTC
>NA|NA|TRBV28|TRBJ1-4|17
CASSFRDGFATNEKLFF
TGTGCCAGCAGTTTTCGGGACGGATTCGCAACTAATGAAAAACTGTTTTTT
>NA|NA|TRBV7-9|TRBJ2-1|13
CASSSGLAHEQFF
TGTGCCAGCAGCTCTGGTCTAGCTCATGAGCAGTTCTTC
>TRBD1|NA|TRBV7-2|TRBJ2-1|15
CASSLGGQGVVEQFF
TGTGCCAGCAGCTTAGGAGGACAGGGGGTAGTTGAGCAGTTCTTC
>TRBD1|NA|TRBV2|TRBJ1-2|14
CASRGAGGGTGYTF
TGTGCCAGCAGGGGGGCAGGGGGCGGAACGGGCTACACCTTC
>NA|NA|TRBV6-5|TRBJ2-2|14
CASSYSSDTGELFF
TGTGCCAGCAGTTACTCTAGTGACACCGGGGAGCTGTTTTTT
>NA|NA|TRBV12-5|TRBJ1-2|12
CASGYEGYGYTF
TGTGCTAGTGGTTACGAGGGGTATGGCTACACCTTC
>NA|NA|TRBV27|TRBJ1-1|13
CASSLGRNTEAFF
TGTGCCAGCAGTTTAGGACGGAACACTGAAGCTTTCTTT
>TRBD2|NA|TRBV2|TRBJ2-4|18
CASSEGLAGVLAKNIQYF
TGTGCCAGCAGTGAAGGACTAGCGGGGGTCCTAGCCAAAAACATTCAGTACTTC
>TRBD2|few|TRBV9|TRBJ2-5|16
CASSAGTSGRSETQYF
TGTGCCAGCAGCGCTGGGACTAGCGGGAGATCAGAGACCCAGTACTTC